Following are 28 T cell receptor beta chains from one sample sequenced in a study of T cell responses to AZD1222 COVID-19 vaccine. Generated by immunoSEQ multiplex PCR, the TCRdb table keeps only in-frame clones and is missing some. The table includes around 120,000 clones, approximately 94% detected once. The sequencing here drew on peripheral blood, taken 28 days after the second AZD1222 dose. The source of these receptors is an adult who received the AZD1222 COVID-19 vaccine.

V is TRBV6-6 and J is TRBJ1-1; maybe TRBD1 (5 bases). The CDR3 contains 15 residues. The V end was cut by 6 bases, the J end by 2 bases, with 16 bases between. Germline values: CDR1 MNHNY, CDR2 SVGAGI (reference sequence). This chain's CDR3 is CASRTPGTDNTEAFF. CDR3 DNA sequence: TGTGCCAGCAGAACACCCGGGACGGATAACACTGAAGCTTTCTTT.

This sequence joins TRBV29-1 and TRBJ1-2; no definite D call. Germline CDR1 and CDR2: SQVTM and ANQGSEA. V was pared by 7 bases and J by 1 base, with 16 bases between. This CDR3 comprises 14 residues. The CDR3 sequence: CSDVRARLNYGYTF. CDR3 coding DNA: TGCAGCGATGTGAGGGCCAGACTTAACTATGGCTACACCTTC.

The chain carries TRBV7-9 and TRBJ2-2, with 9 bases that match TRBD1. J was trimmed by 4 bases and V by 5 bases; bases with no gene match: 14. Germline V gives CDR1 SEHNR, CDR2 FQNEAQ (reference sequence). There are 18 residues in the CDR3. This CDR3 reads CASSLRDREGVTTGELFF. CDR3 in DNA: TGTGCCAGCAGCCTTCGGGACAGGGAGGGAGTGACCACCGGGGAGCTGTTTTTT.

Regarding this clone: The identical CDR3 is also encoded by other nucleotide sequences in the sample. This sequence joins TRBV19 and TRBJ1-2, with 8 bases lining up with TRBD1. Looked up from germline, CDR1 is LNHDA and CDR2 is SQIVND (reference sequence). The junction had 6 bases not matched to a gene; V was cut back by 2 bases and J by 4 bases. The CDR3 length is 15 residues. The CDR3 loop is CASSIPGGVSYGYTF. The CDR3 DNA reads TGTGCCAGTAGTATACCAGGGGGCGTGAGCTATGGCTACACCTTC.

A few counts support this clone. The chain links TRBV29-1 to TRBJ1-2, with D unclear. The CDR3 loop spans 10 amino acids. Germline values: CDR1 SQVTM, CDR2 ANQGSEA. V was pared by 5 bases and J by 6 bases, with 7 bases between. The DNA of the CDR3 is TGCAGCGTTTCCCAAAATGGCTACACCTTC. Amino acids: CSVSQNGYTF.

V usage is TRBV21-1 and J usage is TRBJ2-1. TRBV21-1 is a recognized pseudogene. The CDR3 extends over 10 amino acids. The CDR3 nucleotides read TGTGCCAGCAGCAAAGACGAGCAGTTCTTC. This translates into CASSKDEQFF.

V gene TRBV5-6 combines with J gene TRBJ1-4; 9 nucleotides align to TRBD1. CDR1 is SGHDT and CDR2 is YYEEEE in the germline V gene. V shed 4 bases and J 7 bases; nucleotides not matched to a gene: 11. The CDR3 loop spans 16 amino acids. Here the CDR3 reads CASSQDLGTGSEKLFF. CDR3 DNA sequence: TGTGCCAGCAGCCAGGATTTGGGGACAGGGAGTGAAAAACTGTTTTTT.

The chain combines TRBV9 with TRBJ2-2, with TRBD2 matching over 7 bases. The germline gives CDR1 SGDLS, CDR2 YYNGEE. The J segment lost 1 base and the V segment lost 4 bases, leaving 10 bases of the junction unmatched. This CDR3 comprises 17 residues. CDR3 in amino acids: CASSSGGGGLNTGELFF. DNA for the CDR3: TGTGCCAGCAGCTCGGGGGGAGGCGGATTGAACACCGGGGAGCTGTTTTTT.

V usage is TRBV4-3 and J usage is TRBJ1-2, with D maybe TRBD1 (5 bases). The germline V gene has CDR1 LGHNA and CDR2 YSLEER. The CDR3 consists of 13 residues. With 1 base removed from V and 8 bases from J, the gap between germline ends came to 11 bases. The CDR3 bases are TGCGCCAGCAGCCAAGGGAGGGGAGAGGGCTACACCTTC. Translated, it gives CASSQGRGEGYTF.

The rearrangement links TRBV19 to TRBJ2-2; 11 positions agree with TRBD2. The J segment lost 6 bases and the V segment lost 6 bases, leaving 6 bases of the junction unmatched. The germline gives CDR1 LNHDA, CDR2 SQIVND (reference sequence). The CDR3 is 15 residues long. This chain's CDR3 is CASSQLAGASGELFF. Here the CDR3 DNA reads TGTGCCAGTAGCCAACTAGCGGGAGCGTCCGGGGAGCTGTTTTTT. The whole variable domain, remainder taken from reference TRBV19 and TRBJ2-2, is DGGITQSPKYLFRKEGQNVTLSCEQNLNHDAMYWYRQDPGQGLRLIYYSQIVNDFQKGDIAEGYSVSREKKESFPLTVTSAQKNPTAFYLCASSQLAGASGELFFGEGSRLTVL.

The V call is TRBV12-3 or TRBV12-4, the J call TRBJ1-1, with D unresolved. The V end was cut by 5 bases, the J end by 1 base, with 8 bases between. The CDR3 consists of 13 residues. In DNA, the CDR3 is TGTGCCAGCAGTGCCCACAAGAACACTGAAGCTTTCTTT. This translates into CASSAHKNTEAFF.

The chain uses TRBV6-5 and TRBJ2-5, with 7 bases identical to TRBD2. Losses at the gene ends were 6 bases for V and 2 bases for J; bases not matched to a gene: 3. Germline CDR1 is MNHEY and CDR2 is SVGAGI. The CDR3 contains 13 residues. CDR3 region: CASRGRDQETQYF. The DNA for the CDR3 is TGTGCCAGCAGGGGGAGGGATCAAGAGACCCAGTACTTC.

This sequence joins TRBV7-2 and TRBJ1-3, with 7 bases fitting TRBD1. V dropped 4 bases and J dropped 0; count of bases not matched to a gene: 3. The CDR3 is made up of 15 amino acids. Germline V gene data show CDR1 as SGHTA and CDR2 as FQGNSA. CDR3 sequence: CASSSGQLSGNTIYF. The CDR3 DNA is TGTGCCAGCAGCTCGGGACAGCTCTCTGGAAACACCATATATTTT.

This clone was counted a single time. This rearrangement joins TRBV30 to TRBJ1-3; D is uncertain. The CDR3 is 12 residues long. Germline V lookup: CDR1 GTSNPN, CDR2 SVGIG (reference sequence). The V end lost 2 bases, the J end lost 3 bases, and 5 bases lay between the germline ends. CDR3 DNA sequence: TGTGCCTGGAGTCCCGGTGGAAACACCATATATTTT. Translating gives CAWSPGGNTIYF.

This chain links TRBV19 with TRBJ1-3; TRBD1 matches 7 bases. The germline gives CDR1 LNHDA, CDR2 SQIVND (reference sequence). CDR3 length: 16 amino acids. With 6 bases clipped from V and 0 bases from J, the junction kept 8 bases outside the gene matches. Here the CDR3 reads CASSARGQFSGNTIYF. The CDR3 DNA sequence: TGTGCCAGTAGCGCAAGGGGACAGTTCTCTGGAAACACCATATATTTT.

The rearrangement joins TRBV11-3 to TRBJ2-2; possibly TRBD1 for D (6 bases). Trimming took 5 bases from V and 6 from J, leaving 13 bases between them. The CDR3 is 14 amino acids. Germline assignment: CDR1 SGHNT and CDR2 YENEEA. Here the CDR3 reads CASSPGDMPGELFF. The CDR3 bases are TGTGCCAGCAGCCCCGGGGACATGCCCGGGGAGCTGTTTTTT.

In its sample, this clone was seen once. V usage is TRBV15 and J usage is TRBJ1-1; no definite D call. This CDR3 comprises 12 residues. Per germline, CDR1 LNHNV and CDR2 YYDKDF (reference sequence). Trimming left V 3 bases short and J 5 bases short, with 7 bases between. The CDR3 DNA sequence: TGTGCCACCAGCAGGACGAGTACTGAAGCTTTCTTT. Translation: CATSRTSTEAFF. The full variable domain, with the rest looked up from reference TRBV15 and TRBJ1-1, is DAMVIQNPRYQVTQFGKPVTLSCSQTLNHNVMYWYQQKSSQAPKLLFHYYDKDFNNEADTPDNFQSRRPNTSFCFLDIRSPGLGDTAMYLCATSRTSTEAFFGQGTRLTVV.

This chain connects TRBV29-1 to TRBJ2-7, with TRBD2 identical over 7 bases. Trimming took 4 bases from V and 2 from J; bases not matched to a gene: 8. The CDR3 runs 14 residues. The germline V gene encodes CDR1 SQVTM and CDR2 ANQGSEA. The CDR3 is CSVGGGTQTYEQYF. DNA of the CDR3: TGCAGCGTTGGGGGGGGGACTCAGACCTACGAGCAGTACTTC.

Comments on this clone: Because the CDR3 is missing its conserved closing phenylalanine or tryptophan, this is likely a read error. It is unclear where the CDR3 begins or ends on the DNA, so no DNA is shown, and the CDR3 is as TCRdb lists it. The chain combines TRBV12-3 or TRBV12-4 with TRBJ2-7; TRBD1 is the table's D call and was not checked against the DNA. The CDR3 has 10 residues if both end residues are counted. CDR3: CASSGQGWFL.

This chain links TRBV10-3 with TRBJ2-6; no reliable D call. Germline V gives CDR1 ENHRY, CDR2 SYGVKD. This CDR3 is 16 amino acids long. V dropped 7 bases and J dropped 0 bases, with 13 bases sitting between them. The CDR3 DNA reads TGTGCCATCACTTACAGTACCTTCTCTGGGGCCAACGTCCTGACTTTC. It yields the protein CAITYSTFSGANVLTF.

Only one count was recorded for this clone. The genes are TRBV19 and TRBJ1-2; D is possibly TRBD1 (5 bases). V was trimmed by 5 bases and J by 0 bases, leaving 16 bases between them. The CDR3 runs to 16 residues. CDR1 LNHDA and CDR2 SQIVND come from the germline V gene (reference sequence). This CDR3 is CASSSHVDRANYGYTF. The CDR3 coding sequence is TGTGCCAGTAGTTCCCATGTCGACAGAGCTAACTATGGCTACACCTTC.

V gene TRBV3-1 (or the pseudogene TRBV3-2) combines with J gene TRBJ1-3, with no clear D. This CDR3 is built from 15 residues. CDR1 and CDR2 (germline): LGHDT, YNNKEL (reference sequence). The V end was cut by 0 bases, the J end by 4 bases, with 10 bases between. The DNA for the CDR3 is TGTGCCAGCAGCCAAGAGGGGATTCTCGGAAACACCATATATTTT. Translation gives CASSQEGILGNTIYF.

This clone appeared a single time. The chain recombines TRBV19 with TRBJ1-1; D not certain. The CDR3 has 14 amino acids. With 7 bases removed from V and 2 bases from J, the gap between germline ends came to 14 bases. CDR1 is LNHDA, CDR2 SQIVND, per germline (reference sequence). This chain's CDR3 is CASITDPSNTEAFF. DNA for the CDR3: TGTGCCAGTATTACAGACCCGTCTAACACTGAAGCTTTCTTT.

The CDR3 loop is CASSLARLGKTYNEQFF. Here the CDR3 DNA reads TGCGCCAGCAGCTTGGCACGGTTGGGGAAAACCTACAATGAGCAGTTCTTC. This chain connects TRBV5-1 to TRBJ2-1; D not certain. Germline CDR1 reads SGHRS; CDR2 reads YFSETQ. Trimming left V 0 bases short and J 2 bases short, with 15 bases between. The CDR3 length is 17 residues.

Remarks on this clone: The junction does not match germline at one end; this may be a read error. The CDR3 sequence is CARSLGGTAGREKLFF. CDR3 DNA: TGCGCCCGCAGCTTGGGGGGGACGGCGGGCCGGGAAAAACTGTTTTTT. The rearrangement joins TRBV5-1 to TRBJ1-4; possibly TRBD1 for D (5 bases). Germline values: CDR1 SGHRS, CDR2 YFSETQ. The CDR3 extends over 16 amino acids.

The chain has TRBV5-8 and TRBJ1-3; D uncertain. Germline V lookup: CDR1 SGHTS, CDR2 YDEGEE. There are 15 residues in the CDR3. V lost 5 bases, J lost 0 bases, and 12 bases lay in between. DNA of the CDR3: TGTGCCAGCAGGACATACGGGAGCTCTGGAAACACCATATATTTT. Translation: CASRTYGSSGNTIYF. Supplemented by reference TRBV5-8 and TRBJ1-3, the full variable domain reads EAGVTQSPTHLIKTRGQQATLRCSPISGHTSVYWYQQALGLGLQFLLWYDEGEERNRGNFPPRFSGRQFPNYSSELNVNALELEDSALYLCASRTYGSSGNTIYFGEGSWLTVV.

The chain joins TRBV7-2 to TRBJ1-3, with a possible D match to TRBD1 (6 bases). Looked up from germline, CDR1 is SGHTA and CDR2 is FQGNSA. Trimming pared 2 bases from V and 0 bases from J, leaving 17 bases between. CDR3 size: 18 residues. CDR3 protein: CASSLLTGTPLSGNTIYF. The CDR3 region has the DNA TGTGCCAGCAGCTTACTCACAGGGACACCGCTCTCTGGAAACACCATATATTTT.

This chain joins TRBV6-5 and TRBJ1-2; weak D call: TRBD1 (6 bases). The CDR3 has 13 amino acids. Deletions cut 11 bases from V and 4 bases from J, with 17 bases between. CDR1 is MNHEY, CDR2 SVGAGI, per germline. The CDR3, as DNA: TGTGCCGCCCAGGGGAGGACCCCCTATGGCTACACCTTC. This translates into CAAQGRTPYGYTF.